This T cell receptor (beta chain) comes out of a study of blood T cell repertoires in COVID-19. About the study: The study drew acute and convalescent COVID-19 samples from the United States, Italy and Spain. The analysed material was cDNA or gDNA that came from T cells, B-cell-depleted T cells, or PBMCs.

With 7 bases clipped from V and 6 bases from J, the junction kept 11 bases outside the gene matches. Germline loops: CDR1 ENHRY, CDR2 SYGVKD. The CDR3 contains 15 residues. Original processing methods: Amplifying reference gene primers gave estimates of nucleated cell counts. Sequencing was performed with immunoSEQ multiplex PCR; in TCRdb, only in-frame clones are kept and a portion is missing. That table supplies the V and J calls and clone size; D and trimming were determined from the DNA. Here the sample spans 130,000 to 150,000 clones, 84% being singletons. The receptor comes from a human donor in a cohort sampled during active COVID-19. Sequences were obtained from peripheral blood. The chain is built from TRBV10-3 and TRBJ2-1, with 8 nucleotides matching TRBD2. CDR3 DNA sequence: TGTGCCATCAAATTAGCGGGGTCGAGGGCCAATGAGCAGTTCTTC. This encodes CAIKLAGSRANEQFF.